This is a list of T cell receptor beta chains from one sample in a study of CD8 T cells in ankylosing spondylitis. TCRdb fed the 5' RACE reads into MiXCR, producing one record per CDR3 protein. The sample contains 750,000 to 850,000 distinct CDR3 sequences, over 9.5% of which appear only once. Sequences were obtained from blood, either unsorted or a sorted T cell fraction (not recorded which). The receptors derive from a male donor with ankylosing spondylitis. Both conserved end residues are part of each CDR3. A D gene is named only where the DNA matches it firmly. The listing skips clone size in some rows; elsewhere it reads once, few, many or a size class.

J gene	CDR3 length	V gene	clone size	D gene	CDR3 protein	CDR3 DNA
TRBJ2-5	13	TRBV20-1	few	TRBD1	CSARGRQGETQYF	TGCAGTGCTAGAGGAAGACAGGGAGAGACCCAGTACTTC
TRBJ1-5	12	TRBV15	many	-	CATSRSNQPQHF	TGTGCCACCAGCAGATCCAATCAGCCCCAGCATTTT
TRBJ2-4	16	TRBV7-8	few	-	CASSPQDRLAKNIQYF	TGTGCCAGCAGCCCTCAGGATCGCCTAGCCAAAAACATTCAGTACTTC
TRBJ2-3	11	TRBV20-1	many	-	CSASRTDTQYF	TGCAGCGCATCGCGTACAGATACGCAGTATTTT
TRBJ2-3	16	TRBV7-3	-	TRBD2	CASSLRGAGSTDTQYF	TGTGCCAGCAGCTTACGCGGAGCGGGGAGCACAGATACGCAGTATTTT
TRBJ1-1	15	TRBV27	many	-	CASSFSRPDTRRAFF	TGTGCCAGCAGTTTCTCCCGCCCAGATACCCGAAGGGCTTTCTTT
TRBJ2-2	16	TRBV5-1	many	-	CASSSASDPRTGELFF	TGCGCCAGCAGCTCCGCTAGCGATCCAAGAACCGGGGAGCTGTTTTTT
TRBJ1-1	12	TRBV29-1	few	TRBD1	CSAHRGNTEAFF	TGCAGCGCCCACAGGGGGAACACTGAAGCTTTCTTT
TRBJ1-5	15	TRBV2	-	-	CASSERDSHKKPQHF	TGTGCCAGCAGTGAAAGGGACTCCCACAAAAAGCCCCAGCATTTT
TRBJ2-3	13	TRBV20-1	few	-	CSAKKRNTDTQYF	TGCAGTGCTAAAAAGCGGAACACAGATACGCAGTATTTT
TRBJ2-7	14	TRBV27	few	-	CASSAISGLGEQYF	TGTGCCAGCAGTGCAATATCCGGGTTGGGCGAGCAGTACTTC
TRBJ2-5	15	TRBV7-3	-	-	CASSSLGGRVETQYF	TGTGCCAGCAGCTCCCTCGGGGGGCGGGTAGAGACCCAGTACTTC
TRBJ2-2	13	TRBV5-1	few	-	CASSLAPPGELFF	TGCGCCAGCAGCTTGGCCCCGCCCGGGGAGCTGTTTTTT
TRBJ2-2	16	TRBV9	-	-	CASSHTRQANTGELFF	TGTGCCAGCAGCCACACCCGGCAGGCGAACACCGGGGAGCTGTTTTTT
TRBJ2-1	16	TRBV28	-	TRBD1	CASNPNPGQGKNEQFF	TGTGCCAGCAATCCTAACCCGGGACAGGGAAAGAATGAGCAGTTCTTC
TRBJ2-3	12	TRBV28	few	-	CASSLREHREYF	TGTGCCAGCAGCCTGAGGGAGCACCGGGAGTATTTT
TRBJ2-4	15	TRBV29-1	-	-	CSVSPWGAGENIQYF	TGCAGCGTGTCCCCGTGGGGGGCCGGGGAAAACATTCAGTACTTC
TRBJ2-2	14	TRBV6-1	many	-	CASPPKFNTGELFF	TGTGCCAGCCCCCCAAAATTTAACACCGGGGAGCTGTTTTTT
TRBJ1-1	17	TRBV20-1	-	-	CSVTLGTDSFLNTEAFF	TGCAGTGTCACCCTCGGGACTGATAGCTTCTTAAACACTGAAGCTTTCTTT
TRBJ2-3	15	TRBV4-3	few	-	CASSQELSETDTQYF	TGCGCCAGCAGCCAAGAACTTTCGGAAACAGATACGCAGTATTTT
TRBJ1-6	14	TRBV27	-	TRBD1	CASSPGTGFSPLHF	TGTGCCAGCAGTCCCGGGACAGGGTTTTCACCCCTCCACTTT
TRBJ2-1	15	TRBV29-1	many	-	CSVEGGARSYNEQFF	TGCAGCGTTGAAGGGGGGGCAAGATCCTACAATGAGCAGTTCTTC
TRBJ2-7	14	TRBV11-2	few	TRBD2	CASSFSGGSYEQYF	TGTGCCAGCAGCTTTTCCGGCGGGAGCTACGAGCAGTACTTC
TRBJ2-4	14	TRBV20-1	-	-	CSARAPGRTAIQYF	TGCAGTGCTAGAGCACCTGGACGGACAGCCATTCAGTACTTC
TRBJ1-4	13	TRBV29-1	few	TRBD1	CSVVRDRDEKLFF	TGCAGCGTCGTCCGGGACAGGGATGAAAAACTGTTTTTT
TRBJ1-1	16	TRBV21-1	-	-	CASSLPRGTGETEAFF	TGTGCCAGCAGCCTACCAAGGGGGACAGGGGAAACTGAAGCTTTCTTT
TRBJ1-5	15	TRBV28	-	-	CASSLSLGVGQPQHF	TGTGCCAGCAGTTTATCCCTAGGGGTTGGTCAGCCCCAGCATTTT
TRBJ2-2	14	TRBV4-2	-	-	CASSQGGRPGELFF	TGTGCCAGCAGCCAAGGCGGACGCCCCGGGGAGCTGTTTTTT
TRBJ1-1	15	TRBV5-1	few	-	CASSWGPDMNTEAFF	TGCGCCAGCAGCTGGGGGCCCGACATGAACACTGAAGCTTTCTTT
TRBJ2-3	13	TRBV20-1	-	-	CTSRKKGTDTQYF	TGCACTTCTAGAAAAAAGGGCACAGATACGCAGTATTTT
TRBJ2-1	14	TRBV28	-	TRBD1	CASYSPGQGNEQFF	TGTGCCAGTTACTCGCCGGGACAGGGCAATGAGCAGTTCTTC
TRBJ2-1	15	TRBV4-2	few	-	CASSQLTGQDNEQFF	TGTGCCAGCAGCCAACTGACAGGCCAGGACAATGAGCAGTTCTTC
TRBJ2-7	16	TRBV7-2	few	-	CASSLVGAEHHYEQYF	TGTGCCAGCAGCTTAGTGGGAGCGGAGCACCACTACGAGCAGTACTTC
TRBJ1-5	13	TRBV20-1	few	TRBD1	CSALGTGDQPQHF	TGCAGTGCCCTGGGGACAGGAGATCAGCCCCAGCATTTT
TRBJ2-1	15	TRBV11-1	few	-	CASSPPGGVANEQFF	TGTGCCAGCAGCCCCCCTGGCGGGGTTGCAAATGAGCAGTTCTTC
TRBJ2-7	12	TRBV20-1	-	-	CSAPALYGEQYF	TGCAGTGCCCCGGCTCTTTACGGCGAGCAGTACTTC
TRBJ2-1	13	TRBV20-1	few	TRBD2	CSAKAGNYNEQFF	TGCAGTGCAAAAGCGGGAAACTACAATGAGCAGTTCTTC
TRBJ2-7	12	TRBV5-6	many	-	CASSRGTYEQYF	TGTGCCAGCAGCAGGGGAACCTACGAGCAGTACTTC
TRBJ2-3	13	TRBV20-1	-	-	CSARESVTDTQYF	TGCAGTGCTAGAGAGAGTGTAACAGATACGCAGTATTTT
TRBJ2-1	14	TRBV3-1	-	-	CASSRGDPGNEQFF	TGTGCCAGCAGCAGGGGGGACCCGGGGAATGAGCAGTTCTTC
TRBJ2-7	14	TRBV20-1	-	TRBD2	CSARDSGGSYEQYF	TGCAGTGCTAGAGATTCGGGGGGGTCCTACGAGCAGTACTTC
TRBJ1-2	11	TRBV20-1	few	-	CSAKGNYGYTF	TGCAGTGCTAAGGGGAACTATGGCTACACCTTC
TRBJ2-2	16	TRBV6-1	many	-	CASSPHGGGDTGELFF	TGTGCCAGCAGTCCACACGGGGGTGGCGACACCGGGGAGCTGTTTTTT
TRBJ2-3	13	TRBV29-1	many	-	CSVVVGGADTQYF	TGCAGCGTTGTCGTGGGGGGTGCAGATACGCAGTATTTT
TRBJ2-3	12	TRBV6-5	many	-	CASSSDGDTQYF	TGTGCCAGCAGCTCAGATGGAGATACGCAGTATTTT
TRBJ1-5	16	TRBV7-6	-	-	CASSAGDFLSNQPQHF	TGTGCCAGCAGCGCAGGGGACTTTCTGAGCAATCAGCCCCAGCATTTT
TRBJ1-2	17	TRBV24-1	-	-	CATSARDRPVDPYGYTF	TGTGCCACCAGTGCTCGTGACAGGCCGGTCGACCCCTATGGCTACACCTTC
TRBJ2-3	14	TRBV5-1	-	-	CASKSTVSTDTQYF	TGCGCCAGCAAAAGCACGGTTAGCACAGATACGCAGTATTTT
TRBJ1-2	15	TRBV12-3/TRBV12-4	-	-	CASSLISDASYGYTF	TGTGCCAGCAGTTTAATCTCGGACGCGTCCTATGGCTACACCTTC
TRBJ2-1	15	TRBV20-1	many	TRBD2	CSARHSGTRYNEQFF	TGCAGTGCTAGGCATAGCGGGACCCGCTACAATGAGCAGTTCTTC
TRBJ2-7	13	TRBV20-1	-	-	CSAGALSSYEQYF	TGCAGTGCCGGGGCCCTGAGCTCCTACGAGCAGTACTTC
TRBJ1-1	18	TRBV20-1	few	-	CSARDLRGANRMNTEAFF	TGCAGTGCTAGAGATCTGCGGGGGGCGAATCGTATGAACACTGAAGCTTTCTTT
TRBJ2-7	15	TRBV5-6	many	TRBD1	CASSDGQGWDYEQYF	TGTGCCAGCAGCGACGGACAGGGGTGGGATTACGAGCAGTACTTC
TRBJ2-7	15	TRBV20-1	many	TRBD2	CSASDPTSGRSEQYF	TGCAGTGCCTCTGACCCCACTAGCGGGAGATCCGAGCAGTACTTC
TRBJ1-2	11	TRBV3-1	-	-	CASSQDAGYTF	TGTGCCAGCAGCCAAGATGCGGGCTACACCTTC
TRBJ1-2	12	TRBV20-1	few	-	CSATGRDYGYTF	TGCAGTGCGACGGGGAGGGACTATGGCTACACCTTC
TRBJ2-2	16	TRBV3-1	few	-	CASSPQQGANTGELFF	TGTGCCAGCAGCCCCCAACAGGGCGCGAACACCGGGGAGCTGTTTTTT
TRBJ2-7	12	TRBV20-1	once	-	CSAAGNLYEQYF	TGCAGTGCTGCCGGAAACCTTTACGAGCAGTACTTC
TRBJ2-5	13	TRBV7-9	few	-	CASSLAATETQYF	TGTGCCAGCAGCCTGGCCGCAACAGAGACCCAGTACTTC